The 18 T cell receptor beta chains below were found in one sample sequenced in a study of regulatory T cells in long-lasting Graves disease. Time point here: newly diagnosed GD, antithyroid drugs for less than 3 months. Extracted RNA from PBMCs served as the source of the TCR library. Relying on iRepertoire HTBI primers and Arm-PCR of CDR3 regions, the team built TCR beta libraries. From the multiplex PCR reads, TCRdb called clonotypes with MiXCR, one entry per CDR3 protein. The sample carries more than 400,000 distinct CDR3 sequences, about a sixth recorded once. This sample was shared with a second study, whose subject was T cells in Graves' hyperthyroidism and ophthalmopathy.

The input for sequencing was peripheral blood mononuclear cells (PBMCs), taken at new diagnosis, from a patient treated with antithyroid drugs. The source of these receptors is a man aged 35 to 55 with Graves disease.

This clonotype was seen at least ten times. In DNA, the CDR3 is TGTGCCAGCAGTTTTGGCGGCCCGAGCACAGATACGCAGTATTTT. As protein: CASSFGGPSTDTQYF. The chain couples TRBV12-3 or TRBV12-4 to TRBJ2-3; no definite D call. There are 15 residues in the CDR3. V lost 3 bases to trimming and J lost 0 bases, with 10 bases between them.

This sequence joins TRBV4-1 and TRBJ2-5, with D hard to call. The V and J ends lost 0 bases and 5 bases respectively, with 16 bases between them. The CDR3 is made up of 16 amino acids. Germline assignment: CDR1 MGHRA and CDR2 YSYEKL. The chain's CDR3 is CASSQDPGGKGETQYF. The DNA for the CDR3 is TGCGCCAGCAGCCAAGATCCGGGTGGGAAAGGGGAGACCCAGTACTTC.

This clonotype showed up many times. The chain joins TRBV7-3 to TRBJ2-1; 8 nucleotides agree with TRBD2. V lost 5 bases, J lost 7 bases, and 13 bases stayed unmatched. The CDR3 covers 16 residues. CDR1 and CDR2 (germline): SGHTA, FQGTGA. The CDR3 coding sequence is TGTGCCAGCAGCCTACGGCGGGGGGCGAGTGGGAATGAGCAGTTCTTC. It translates to CASSLRRGASGNEQFF.

The chain combines TRBV7-9 with TRBJ2-7; D unresolved. V was pared by 5 bases and J by 5 bases, with 10 bases between. This CDR3 comprises 12 residues. Germline V gene sequence: CDR1 SEHNR, CDR2 FQNEAQ (reference sequence). CDR3 nucleotides: TGTGCCAGCAGCCCCGACATGGACGAGCAGTACTTC. This gives the protein CASSPDMDEQYF.

At least ten counts were recorded for this clonotype. The rearrangement links TRBV27 to TRBJ2-3, with 12 bases matching TRBD2. The germline V gene encodes CDR1 MNHEY and CDR2 SMNVEV (reference sequence). V trimming: 6 bases; J trimming: 2 bases; junction bases outside the gene matches: 9. The CDR3 totals 17 residues. The CDR3 loop reads CASRLAGGLGVTDTQYF. CDR3 nucleotides: TGTGCCAGCAGGCTAGCGGGAGGGCTGGGAGTCACAGATACGCAGTATTTT.

This clonotype was detected ten times or more. This chain uses TRBV5-6 with TRBJ2-5; D is perhaps TRBD1 (6 bases). The germline gives CDR1 SGHDT, CDR2 YYEEEE. The CDR3 spans 13 residues. V dropped 7 bases and J dropped 2 bases, with 12 bases sitting between them. The CDR3 reads CASDTTGQETQYF. The CDR3 DNA reads as TGTGCCAGCGATACTACAGGGCAAGAGACCCAGTACTTC.

Many counts were recorded for this clonotype. The J gene is TRBJ2-3, the V gene TRBV7-8; TRBD1 aligns across 8 bases. The CDR3 is 13 residues long. The germline gives CDR1 SGHVS, CDR2 FQNEAQ. V was clipped by 5 bases and J by 4 bases; unmatched bases: 2. The CDR3 loop reads CASSLGQADTQYF. The CDR3 DNA reads TGTGCCAGCAGCCTGGGACAGGCAGATACGCAGTATTTT.

There are many counts of this clonotype. CDR3 protein: CSAKDGTAFNQPQHF. The CDR3 DNA sequence: TGCAGTGCAAAAGACGGGACAGCCTTCAATCAGCCCCAGCATTTT. The rearrangement uses TRBV20-1 and TRBJ1-5, with 7 bases matching TRBD1. Germline V gene lookup returns CDR1 DFQATT and CDR2 SNEGSKA (reference sequence). V trimming: 6 bases; J trimming: 3 bases; junction bases outside the gene matches: 11. The CDR3 is 15 amino acids.

The CDR3 sequence is CATSDSGQGIETQYF. Here the CDR3 DNA reads TGTGCCACCAGTGATTCGGGACAGGGGATTGAGACCCAGTACTTC. The V and J genes are TRBV24-1 and TRBJ2-5; TRBD1 matches 10 bases. The junction had 4 bases not matched to a gene; V was cut back by 2 bases and J by 5 bases. Germline CDR1 and CDR2: KGHDR and SFDVKD. This CDR3 comprises 15 residues.

This clonotype was seen a handful of times. The gene calls are TRBV10-3 and TRBJ1-2, with D maybe TRBD1 (5 bases). The CDR3 consists of 14 residues. With 3 bases removed from V and 5 bases from J, the gap between germline ends came to 13 bases. CDR1 is ENHRY, CDR2 SYGVKD, per germline. The CDR3 region is CAISDEGAGYGYTF. Written as DNA, the CDR3 is TGTGCCATCAGTGATGAAGGGGCCGGGTATGGCTACACCTTC.

The V and J genes are TRBV24-1 and TRBJ1-5; tentative D call: TRBD1 (5 bases). The CDR3 totals 17 residues. V lost 3 bases and J lost 2, with 16 bases in between. Germline CDR1 KGHDR, CDR2 SFDVKD. The chain's CDR3 is CATSDHRFGFGNQPQHF. The CDR3 DNA reads TGTGCCACCAGTGATCACAGGTTTGGATTTGGCAATCAGCCCCAGCATTTT.

In nucleotides, the CDR3 is TGTGCCAGCCTGACAGGGACCCACGAGCAGTACTTC. The encoded protein is CASLTGTHEQYF. The chain employs TRBV2 and TRBJ2-7; 7 nucleotides match TRBD1. The CDR3 totals 12 residues. The germline gives CDR1 SNHLY, CDR2 FYNNEI. Unmatched junction bases numbered 6, after V lost 8 bases and J lost 5 bases.

This clonotype has at least ten counts. The gene calls are TRBV2 and TRBJ1-2; 7 bases are a match to TRBD1. Germline V CDR1 and CDR2: SNHLY, FYNNEI. J gave up 8 bases and V 3 bases, and 6 bases lay outside the gene matches. The CDR3 runs to 13 residues. Written as DNA, the CDR3 is TGTGCCAGCAGTGACAACAGGGGAACGGGCTACACCTTC. Its translation: CASSDNRGTGYTF.

The rearrangement joins TRBV28 to TRBJ2-1; D gene unclear. Trimming removed 4 bases from V and 12 bases from J, with 25 bases in between. CDR1 MDHEN and CDR2 SYDVKM come from the germline V gene. The CDR3 sequence is 16 residues long. CDR3 coding DNA: TGTGCCAGCAGTTCCCCCACCGTAGGCTCCAAGGTGGGGCAGTTCTTC. Translating gives CASSSPTVGSKVGQFF.

This clonotype was detected ten times or more. The rearrangement uses TRBV28 and TRBJ2-7, with a tentative D call TRBD1 (6 bases). Trimming took 2 bases from V and 5 from J, leaving 13 bases between them. This CDR3 has 14 amino acids. The germline CDR1 and CDR2 sequences are MDHEN and SYDVKM. CDR3 region: CASSLGGRGDEQYF. The CDR3 DNA follows: TGTGCCAGCAGTTTAGGGGGCAGGGGCGACGAGCAGTACTTC.

The V and J genes are TRBV29-1 and TRBJ2-7, with TRBD1 matching 9 bases. The germline V gene has CDR1 SQVTM and CDR2 ANQGSEA. The V and J ends lost 6 bases and 5 bases, in that order; junction bases with no gene match: 11. The CDR3 totals 14 residues. The CDR3 region is CSVAPGTGYHEQYF. The CDR3 DNA is TGCAGCGTCGCCCCCGGGACAGGGTACCACGAGCAGTACTTC.

The chain links TRBV3-1 to TRBJ2-7; the D gene is possibly TRBD2 (5 bases). This CDR3 comprises 15 residues. The ends were cut back, 0 bases at V and 4 bases at J, with 13 bases in the middle. Germline values: CDR1 LGHDT, CDR2 YNNKEL (reference sequence). CDR3 sequence: CASSQELHSGYEQYF. The CDR3 bases are TGTGCCAGCAGCCAAGAGCTTCACAGCGGATACGAGCAGTACTTC.

This clonotype was counted a few times. This chain connects TRBV9 to TRBJ2-2; maybe TRBD2 (5 bases). CDR3 length: 18 residues. Deletions cut 4 bases from V and 1 base from J, with 20 bases between. Germline lookup yields CDR1 SGDLS and CDR2 YYNGEE. DNA of the CDR3: TGTGCCAGCAGCACTCCCCAAGTGGGAGTCTTGAACACCGGGGAGCTGTTTTTT. Translation: CASSTPQVGVLNTGELFF.